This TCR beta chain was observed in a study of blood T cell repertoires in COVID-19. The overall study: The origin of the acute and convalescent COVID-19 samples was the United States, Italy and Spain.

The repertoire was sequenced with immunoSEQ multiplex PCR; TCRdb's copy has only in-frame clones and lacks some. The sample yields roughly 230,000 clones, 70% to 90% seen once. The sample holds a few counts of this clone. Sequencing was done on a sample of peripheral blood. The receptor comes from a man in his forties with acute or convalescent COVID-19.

The CDR3 region has the DNA TGTGCCAGCAGCGCGCGGACAGATTATAGCAATCAGCCCCAGCATTTT. Translating gives CASSARTDYSNQPQHF. This chain uses TRBV5-6 with TRBJ1-5; possible D gene TRBD1, 6 bases. Germline V gives CDR1 SGHDT, CDR2 YYEEEE. The length of the CDR3 is 16 residues. V was pared by 4 bases and J by 0 bases, with 14 bases between.